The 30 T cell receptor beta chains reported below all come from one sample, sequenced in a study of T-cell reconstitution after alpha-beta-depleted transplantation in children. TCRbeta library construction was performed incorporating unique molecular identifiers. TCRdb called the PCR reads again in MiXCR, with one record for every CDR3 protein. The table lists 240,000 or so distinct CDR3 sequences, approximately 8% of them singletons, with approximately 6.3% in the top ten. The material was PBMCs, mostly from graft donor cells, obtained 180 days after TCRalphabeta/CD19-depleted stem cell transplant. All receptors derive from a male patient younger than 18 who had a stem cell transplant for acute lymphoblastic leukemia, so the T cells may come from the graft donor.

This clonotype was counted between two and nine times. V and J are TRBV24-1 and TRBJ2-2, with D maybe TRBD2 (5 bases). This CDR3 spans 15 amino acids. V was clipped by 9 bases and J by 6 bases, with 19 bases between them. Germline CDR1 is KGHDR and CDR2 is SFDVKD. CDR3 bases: TGTGCCACCGGAGCCGGACTTGGGGTGGCCGGGGAGCTGTTTTTT. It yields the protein CATGAGLGVAGELFF.

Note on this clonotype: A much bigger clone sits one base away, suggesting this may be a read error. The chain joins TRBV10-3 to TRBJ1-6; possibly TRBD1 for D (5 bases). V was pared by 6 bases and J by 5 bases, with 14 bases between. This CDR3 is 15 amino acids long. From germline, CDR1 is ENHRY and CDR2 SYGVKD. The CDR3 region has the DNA TGTGCCATCAGGCGGGTCAGGGCAGATAATTCACCCCTCCACTTT. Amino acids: CAIRRVRADNSPLHF.

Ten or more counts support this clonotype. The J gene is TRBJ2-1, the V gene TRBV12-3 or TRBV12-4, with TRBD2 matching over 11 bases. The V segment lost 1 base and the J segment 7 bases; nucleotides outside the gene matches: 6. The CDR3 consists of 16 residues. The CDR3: CASSLERASGGNEQFF. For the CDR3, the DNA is TGTGCCAGCAGTTTAGAGAGGGCTAGCGGGGGGAATGAGCAGTTCTTC.

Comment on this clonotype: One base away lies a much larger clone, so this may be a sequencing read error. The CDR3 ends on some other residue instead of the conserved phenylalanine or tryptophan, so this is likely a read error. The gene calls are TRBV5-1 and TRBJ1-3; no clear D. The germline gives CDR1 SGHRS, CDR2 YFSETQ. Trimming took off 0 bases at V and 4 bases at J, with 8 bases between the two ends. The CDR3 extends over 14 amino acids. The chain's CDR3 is CASSLVGVGNTIYS. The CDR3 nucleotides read TGCGCCAGCAGCTTGGTTGGGGTAGGAAACACCATATATTCT.

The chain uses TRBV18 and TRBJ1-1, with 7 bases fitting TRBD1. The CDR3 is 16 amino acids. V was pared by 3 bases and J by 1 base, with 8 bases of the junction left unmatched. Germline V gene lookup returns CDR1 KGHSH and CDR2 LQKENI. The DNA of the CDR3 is TGTGCCAGCTCACCCGAATGGACAGGCCCGAACACTGAAGCTTTCTTT. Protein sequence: CASSPEWTGPNTEAFF.

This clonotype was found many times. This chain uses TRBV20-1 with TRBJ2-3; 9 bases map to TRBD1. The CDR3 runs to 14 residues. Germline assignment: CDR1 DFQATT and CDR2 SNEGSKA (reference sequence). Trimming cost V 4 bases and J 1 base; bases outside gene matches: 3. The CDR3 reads CSAMGDRGTDTQYF. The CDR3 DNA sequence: TGCAGTGCTATGGGGGACAGGGGCACAGATACGCAGTATTTT.

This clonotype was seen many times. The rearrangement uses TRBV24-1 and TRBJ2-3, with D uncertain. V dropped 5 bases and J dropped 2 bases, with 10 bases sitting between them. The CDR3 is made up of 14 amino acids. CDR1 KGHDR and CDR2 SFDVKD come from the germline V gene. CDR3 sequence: CATSVSTITDTQYF. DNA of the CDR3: TGTGCCACCAGTGTATCAACTATCACAGATACGCAGTATTTT.

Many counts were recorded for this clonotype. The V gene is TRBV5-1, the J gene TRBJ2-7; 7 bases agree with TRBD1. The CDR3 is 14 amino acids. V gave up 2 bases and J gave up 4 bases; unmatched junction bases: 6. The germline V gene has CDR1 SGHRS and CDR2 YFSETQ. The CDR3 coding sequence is TGCGCCAGCAGCTTAACAGGGGCTATTTACGAGCAGTACTTC. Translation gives CASSLTGAIYEQYF. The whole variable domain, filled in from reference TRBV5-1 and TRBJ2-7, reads KAGVTQTPRYLIKTRGQQVTLSCSPISGHRSVSWYQQTPGQGLQFLFEYFSETQRNKGNFPGRFSGRQFSNSRSEMNVSTLELGDSALYLCASSLTGAIYEQYFGPGTRLTVT.

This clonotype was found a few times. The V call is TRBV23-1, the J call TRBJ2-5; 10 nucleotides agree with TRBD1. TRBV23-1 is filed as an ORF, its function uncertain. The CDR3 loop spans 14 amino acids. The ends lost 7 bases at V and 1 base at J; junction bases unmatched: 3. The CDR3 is CASTDRGRQETQYF. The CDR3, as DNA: TGCGCCAGCACCGACAGGGGGCGCCAAGAGACCCAGTACTTC.

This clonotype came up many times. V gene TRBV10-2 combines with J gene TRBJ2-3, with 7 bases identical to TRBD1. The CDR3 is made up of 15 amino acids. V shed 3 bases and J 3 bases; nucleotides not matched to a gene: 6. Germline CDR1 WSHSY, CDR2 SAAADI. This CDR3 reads CASSDRGKVTDTQYF. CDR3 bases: TGCGCCAGCAGTGACAGGGGGAAGGTAACAGATACGCAGTATTTT.

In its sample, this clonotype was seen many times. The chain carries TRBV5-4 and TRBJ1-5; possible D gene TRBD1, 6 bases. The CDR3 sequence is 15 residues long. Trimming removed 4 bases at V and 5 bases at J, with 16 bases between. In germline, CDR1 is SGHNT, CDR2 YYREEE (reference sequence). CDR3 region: CASSLPGHMDQPQHF. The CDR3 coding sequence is TGTGCCAGCAGCCTACCGGGACACATGGATCAGCCCCAGCATTTT.

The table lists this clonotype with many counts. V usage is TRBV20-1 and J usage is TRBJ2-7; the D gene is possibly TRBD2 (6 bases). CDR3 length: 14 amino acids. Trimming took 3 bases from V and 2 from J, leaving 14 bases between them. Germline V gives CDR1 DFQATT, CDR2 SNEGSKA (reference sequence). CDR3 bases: TGCAGTGCTAGTCCCGGGACTTACGCCTACGAGCAGTACTTC. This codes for CSASPGTYAYEQYF.

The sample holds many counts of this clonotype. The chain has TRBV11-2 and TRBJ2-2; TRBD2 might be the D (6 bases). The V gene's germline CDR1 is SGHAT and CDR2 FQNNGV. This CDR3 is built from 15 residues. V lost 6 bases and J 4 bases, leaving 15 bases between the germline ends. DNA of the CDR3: TGTGCCAGCAGAACTACCCGGGAGAGCACCGGGGAGCTGTTTTTT. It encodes CASRTTRESTGELFF. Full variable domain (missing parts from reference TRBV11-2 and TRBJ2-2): EAGVAQSPRYKIIEKRQSVAFWCNPISGHATLYWYQQILGQGPKLLIQFQNNGVVDDSQLPKDRFSAERLKGVDSTLKIQPAKLEDSAVYLCASRTTRESTGELFFGEGSRLTVL.

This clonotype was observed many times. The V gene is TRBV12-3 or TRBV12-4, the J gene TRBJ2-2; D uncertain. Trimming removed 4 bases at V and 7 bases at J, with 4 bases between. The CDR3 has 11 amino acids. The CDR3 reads CASSYGGELFF. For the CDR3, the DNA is TGTGCCAGCAGTTATGGCGGGGAGCTGTTTTTT.

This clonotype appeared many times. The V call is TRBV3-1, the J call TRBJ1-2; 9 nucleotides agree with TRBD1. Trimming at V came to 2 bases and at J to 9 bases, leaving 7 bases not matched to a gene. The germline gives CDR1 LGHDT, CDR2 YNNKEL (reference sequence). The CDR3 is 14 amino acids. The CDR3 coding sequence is TGTGCCAGCAGCCAACCACAGGGGGCGCTCAGCTACACCTTC. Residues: CASSQPQGALSYTF.

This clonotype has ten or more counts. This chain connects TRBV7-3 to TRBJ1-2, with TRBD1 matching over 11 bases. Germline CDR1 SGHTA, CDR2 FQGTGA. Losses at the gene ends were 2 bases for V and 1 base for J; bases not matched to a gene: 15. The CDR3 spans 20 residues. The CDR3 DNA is TGTGCCAGCAGCTTACGGGGAGGGTCGGACAGGGGGCGCGTTAACTATGGCTACACCTTC. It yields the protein CASSLRGGSDRGRVNYGYTF.

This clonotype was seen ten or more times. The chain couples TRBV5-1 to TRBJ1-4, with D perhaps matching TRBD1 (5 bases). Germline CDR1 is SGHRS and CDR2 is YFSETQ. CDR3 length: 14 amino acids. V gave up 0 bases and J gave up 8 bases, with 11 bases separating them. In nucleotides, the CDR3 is TGCGCCAGCAGCTTGGTTAGGGGAGGCGAAAAACTGTTTTTT. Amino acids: CASSLVRGGEKLFF.

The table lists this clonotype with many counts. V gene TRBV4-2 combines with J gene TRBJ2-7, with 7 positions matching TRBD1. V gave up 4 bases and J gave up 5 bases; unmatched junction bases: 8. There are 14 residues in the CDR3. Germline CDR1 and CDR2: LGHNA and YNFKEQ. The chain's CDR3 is CASSRLTGTHEQYF. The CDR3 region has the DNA TGTGCCAGCAGCCGCCTGACAGGGACCCACGAGCAGTACTTC.

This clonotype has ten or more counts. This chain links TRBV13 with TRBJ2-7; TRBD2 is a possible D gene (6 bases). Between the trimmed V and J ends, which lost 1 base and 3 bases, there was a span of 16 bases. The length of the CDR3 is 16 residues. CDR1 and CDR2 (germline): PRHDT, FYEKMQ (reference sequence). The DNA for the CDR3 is TGTGCCAGCAGCTTAGTAGTAGGTGCGGGATACTACGAGCAGTACTTC. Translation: CASSLVVGAGYYEQYF.

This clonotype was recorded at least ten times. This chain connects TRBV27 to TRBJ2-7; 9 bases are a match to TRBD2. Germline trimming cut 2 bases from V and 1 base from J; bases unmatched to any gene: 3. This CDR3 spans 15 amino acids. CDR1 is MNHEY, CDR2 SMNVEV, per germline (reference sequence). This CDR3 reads CASSLKLAGSYEQYF. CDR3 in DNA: TGTGCCAGCAGTTTAAAGCTAGCGGGGTCCTACGAGCAGTACTTC.

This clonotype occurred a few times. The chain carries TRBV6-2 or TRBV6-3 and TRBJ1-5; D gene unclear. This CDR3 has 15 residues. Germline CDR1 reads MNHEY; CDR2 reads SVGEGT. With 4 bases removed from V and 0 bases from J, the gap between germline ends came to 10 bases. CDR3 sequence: CASSLQLHSNQPQHF. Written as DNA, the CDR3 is TGTGCCAGCAGTTTACAGCTGCATAGCAATCAGCCCCAGCATTTT.

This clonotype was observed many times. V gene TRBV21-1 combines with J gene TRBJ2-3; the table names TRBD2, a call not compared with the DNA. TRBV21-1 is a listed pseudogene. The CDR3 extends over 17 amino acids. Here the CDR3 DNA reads TGTGCCAGCAGCTCCAGGGGTAGCGGGAGGACCACAGATACGCAGTATTTT. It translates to CASSSRGSGRTTDTQYF.

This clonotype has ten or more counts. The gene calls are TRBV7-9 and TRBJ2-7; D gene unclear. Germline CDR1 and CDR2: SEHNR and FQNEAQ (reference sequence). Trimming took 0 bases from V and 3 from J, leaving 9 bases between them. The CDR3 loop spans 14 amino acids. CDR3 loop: CASSLAGTDYEQYF. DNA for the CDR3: TGTGCCAGCAGCTTAGCGGGCACCGACTACGAGCAGTACTTC.

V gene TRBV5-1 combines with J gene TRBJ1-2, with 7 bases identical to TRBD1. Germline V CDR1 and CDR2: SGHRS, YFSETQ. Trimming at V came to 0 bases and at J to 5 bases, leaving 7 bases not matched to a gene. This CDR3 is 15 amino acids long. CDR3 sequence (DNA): TGCGCCAGCAGCTTGGACAGGGGCCCTCTATATGGCTACACCTTC. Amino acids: CASSLDRGPLYGYTF.

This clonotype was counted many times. In nucleotides, the CDR3 is TGCAGTGCTAGCCCCTTGACAGGAGGCTCGGGCGAGCAGTACTTC. Translation gives CSASPLTGGSGEQYF. This chain joins TRBV20-1 and TRBJ2-7; the D gene is possibly TRBD1 (6 bases). V shed 3 bases and J shed 6 bases, with 21 bases lying between them. CDR1 and CDR2 from the germline V gene are DFQATT and SNEGSKA (reference sequence). CDR3 length: 15 amino acids.

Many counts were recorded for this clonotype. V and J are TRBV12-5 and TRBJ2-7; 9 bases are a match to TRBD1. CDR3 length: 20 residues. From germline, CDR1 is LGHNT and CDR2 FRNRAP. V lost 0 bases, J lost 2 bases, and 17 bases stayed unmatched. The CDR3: CASGLVPVGQGRRAPYEQYF. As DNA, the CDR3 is TGTGCTAGTGGTTTGGTCCCCGTGGGACAGGGAAGGAGGGCCCCCTACGAGCAGTACTTC.

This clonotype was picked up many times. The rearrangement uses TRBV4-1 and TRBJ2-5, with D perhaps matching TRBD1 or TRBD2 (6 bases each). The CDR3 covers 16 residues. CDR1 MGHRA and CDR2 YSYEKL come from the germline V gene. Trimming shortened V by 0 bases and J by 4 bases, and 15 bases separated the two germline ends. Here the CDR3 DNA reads TGCGCCAGCAGCCAAGATGAGGGCAGGGGAGGAGAGACCCAGTACTTC. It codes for CASSQDEGRGGETQYF.

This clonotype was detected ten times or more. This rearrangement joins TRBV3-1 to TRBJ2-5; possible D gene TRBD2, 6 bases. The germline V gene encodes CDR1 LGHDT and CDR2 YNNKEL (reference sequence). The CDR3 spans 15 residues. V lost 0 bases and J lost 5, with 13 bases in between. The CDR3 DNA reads TGTGCCAGCAGCCAAGATCCGGGAGTGGTGGAGACCCAGTACTTC. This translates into CASSQDPGVVETQYF.

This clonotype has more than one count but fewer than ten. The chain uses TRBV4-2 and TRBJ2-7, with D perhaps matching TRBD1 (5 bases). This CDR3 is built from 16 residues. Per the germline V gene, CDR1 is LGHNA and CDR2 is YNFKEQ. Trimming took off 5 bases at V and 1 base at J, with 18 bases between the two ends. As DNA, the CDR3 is TGTGCCAGCAGCAACATGGGGCCGGCGCTATCCTACGAGCAGTACTTC. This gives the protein CASSNMGPALSYEQYF.

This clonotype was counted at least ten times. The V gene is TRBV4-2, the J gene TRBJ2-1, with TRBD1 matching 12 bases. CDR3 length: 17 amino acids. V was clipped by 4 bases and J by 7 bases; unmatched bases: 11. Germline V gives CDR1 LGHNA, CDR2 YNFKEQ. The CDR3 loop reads CASSRVLGTGGMNEQFF. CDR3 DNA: TGTGCCAGCAGCCGGGTACTCGGGACAGGGGGCATGAATGAGCAGTTCTTC.